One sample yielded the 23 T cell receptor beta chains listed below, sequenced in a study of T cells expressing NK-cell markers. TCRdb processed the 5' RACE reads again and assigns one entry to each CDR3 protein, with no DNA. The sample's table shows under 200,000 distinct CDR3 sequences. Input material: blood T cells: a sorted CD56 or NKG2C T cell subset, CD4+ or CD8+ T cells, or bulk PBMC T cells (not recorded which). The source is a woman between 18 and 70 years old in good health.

CDR3 in amino acids: CASSVGTSGLYGEQFF. This chain connects TRBV9 to TRBJ2-1; TCRdb calls TRBD2, which cannot be checked without DNA. The CDR3 extends over 16 amino acids. Germline V lookup: CDR1 SGDLS, CDR2 YYNGEE.

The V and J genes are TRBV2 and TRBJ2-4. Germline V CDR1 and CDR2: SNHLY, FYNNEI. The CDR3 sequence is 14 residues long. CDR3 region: CASSVGLSKNIQYF. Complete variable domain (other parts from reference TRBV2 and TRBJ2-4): EPEVTQTPSHQVTQMGQEVILRCVPISNHLYFYWYRQILGQKVEFLVSFYNNEISEKSEIFDDQFSVERPDGSNFTLKIRSTKLEDSAMYFCASSVGLSKNIQYFGAGTRLSVL.

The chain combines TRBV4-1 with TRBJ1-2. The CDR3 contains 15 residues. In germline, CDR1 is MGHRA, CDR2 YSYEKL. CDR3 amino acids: CASSHPPNRHYGYTF.

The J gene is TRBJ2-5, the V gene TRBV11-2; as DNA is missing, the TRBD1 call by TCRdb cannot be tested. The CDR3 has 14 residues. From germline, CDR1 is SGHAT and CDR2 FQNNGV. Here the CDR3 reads CASSPGTGKETQYF. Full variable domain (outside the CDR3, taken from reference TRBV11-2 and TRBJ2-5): EAGVAQSPRYKIIEKRQSVAFWCNPISGHATLYWYQQILGQGPKLLIQFQNNGVVDDSQLPKDRFSAERLKGVDSTLKIQPAKLEDSAVYLCASSPGTGKETQYFGPGTRLLVL.

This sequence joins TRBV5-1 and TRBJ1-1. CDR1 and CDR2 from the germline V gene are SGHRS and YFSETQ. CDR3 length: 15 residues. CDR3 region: CASSLLDGLNTEAFF.

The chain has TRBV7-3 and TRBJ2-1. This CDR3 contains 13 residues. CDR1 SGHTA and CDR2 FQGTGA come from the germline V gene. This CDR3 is CASSLLLTDEQFF.

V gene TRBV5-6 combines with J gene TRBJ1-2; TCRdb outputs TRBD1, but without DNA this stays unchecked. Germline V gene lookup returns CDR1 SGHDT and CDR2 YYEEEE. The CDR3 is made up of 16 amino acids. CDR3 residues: CASSLAGQPSDYGYTF.

CDR3 region: CSARVNHRGPYNEQFF. The V gene is TRBV20-1, the J gene TRBJ2-1; the D gene TCRdb calls, TRBD1, cannot be checked with no DNA. Germline CDR1 reads DFQATT; CDR2 reads SNEGSKA (reference sequence). This CDR3 is built from 16 residues.

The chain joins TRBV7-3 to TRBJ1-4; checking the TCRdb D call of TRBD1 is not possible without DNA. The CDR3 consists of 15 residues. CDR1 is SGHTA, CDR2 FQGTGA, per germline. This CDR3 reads CASSLPGTGEEKLFF.

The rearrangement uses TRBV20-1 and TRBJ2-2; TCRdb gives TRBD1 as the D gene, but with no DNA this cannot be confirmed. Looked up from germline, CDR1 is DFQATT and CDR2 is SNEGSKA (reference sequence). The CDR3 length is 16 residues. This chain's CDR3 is CSASGAGRGRTGELFF.

CDR3 loop: CASSYRFTGELFF. V is TRBV6-6 and J is TRBJ2-2. Germline V gene lookup returns CDR1 MNHNY and CDR2 SVGAGI (reference sequence). The CDR3 covers 13 residues.

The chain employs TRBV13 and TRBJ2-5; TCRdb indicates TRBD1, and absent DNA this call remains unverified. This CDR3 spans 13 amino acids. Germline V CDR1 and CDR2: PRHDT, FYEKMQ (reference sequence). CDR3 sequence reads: CASSIGGTGTQYF.

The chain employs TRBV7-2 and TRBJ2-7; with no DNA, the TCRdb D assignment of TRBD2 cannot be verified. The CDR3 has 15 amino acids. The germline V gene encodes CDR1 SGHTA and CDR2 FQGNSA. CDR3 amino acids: CASSSSGVSSYEQYF.

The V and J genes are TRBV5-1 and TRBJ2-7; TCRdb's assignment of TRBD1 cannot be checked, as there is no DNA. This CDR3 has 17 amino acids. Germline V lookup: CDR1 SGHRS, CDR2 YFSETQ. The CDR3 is CASSLARRGAYMYEQYF.

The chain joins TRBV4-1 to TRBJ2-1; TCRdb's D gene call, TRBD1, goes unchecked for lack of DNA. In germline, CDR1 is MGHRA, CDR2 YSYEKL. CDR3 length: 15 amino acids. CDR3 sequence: CASSHPGGGINEQFF.

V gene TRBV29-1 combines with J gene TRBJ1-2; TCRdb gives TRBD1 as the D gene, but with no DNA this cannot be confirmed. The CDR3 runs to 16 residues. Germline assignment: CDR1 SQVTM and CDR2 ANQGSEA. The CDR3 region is CSVKTTAGTTNYGYTF. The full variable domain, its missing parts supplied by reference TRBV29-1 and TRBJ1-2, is SAVISQKPSRDICQRGTSLTIQCQVDSQVTMMFWYRQQPGQSLTLIATANQGSEATYESGFVIDKFPISRPNLTFSTLTVSNMSPEDSSIYLCSVKTTAGTTNYGYTFGSGTRLTVV.

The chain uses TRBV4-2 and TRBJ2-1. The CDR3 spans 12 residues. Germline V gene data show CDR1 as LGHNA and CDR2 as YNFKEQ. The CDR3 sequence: CASSQGRIGQFF.

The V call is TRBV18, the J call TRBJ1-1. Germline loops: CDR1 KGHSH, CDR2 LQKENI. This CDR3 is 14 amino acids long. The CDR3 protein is CASSTEVGNTEAFF.

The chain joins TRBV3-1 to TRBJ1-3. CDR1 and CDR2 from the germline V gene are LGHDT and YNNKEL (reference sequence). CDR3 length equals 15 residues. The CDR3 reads CASSQVVLSGNTIYF.

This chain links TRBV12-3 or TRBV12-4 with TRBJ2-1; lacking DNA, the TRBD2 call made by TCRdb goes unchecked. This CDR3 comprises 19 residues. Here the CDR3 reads CASSATATSGRWSYNEQFF.

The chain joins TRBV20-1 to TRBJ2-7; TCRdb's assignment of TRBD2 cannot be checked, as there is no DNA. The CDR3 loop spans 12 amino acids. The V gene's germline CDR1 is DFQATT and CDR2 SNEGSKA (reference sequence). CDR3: CSAASGSYEQYF.

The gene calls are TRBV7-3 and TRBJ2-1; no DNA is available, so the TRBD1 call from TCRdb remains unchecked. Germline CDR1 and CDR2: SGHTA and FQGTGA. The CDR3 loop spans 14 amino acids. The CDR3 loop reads CASSSIAGGNEQFF.

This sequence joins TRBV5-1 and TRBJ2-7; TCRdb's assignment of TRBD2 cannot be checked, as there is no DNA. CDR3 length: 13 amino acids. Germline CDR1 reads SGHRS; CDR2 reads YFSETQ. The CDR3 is CASSLALDYEQYF.